These 14 T cell receptor beta chains share one sample of origin, sequenced in a study of CD8 T cells in Susac syndrome. Random-hexamer reverse transcription was applied to roughly 0.45 to 1 ug RNA. TCRdb independently ran MiXCR on the immunoSEQ multiplex PCR reads; one entry per CDR3 protein. The table shows some 100,000 distinct CDR3 sequences, with less than 95% occurring only once. Sequenced material: CD8+ T cells from PBMCs. Source of these receptors: a human donor in good health.

This clonotype was recorded only once. The V call is TRBV5-1, the J call TRBJ1-1; 9 bases are a match to TRBD1. The CDR3 has 14 amino acids. The ends lost 4 bases at V and 1 base at J; junction bases unmatched: 2. Germline V CDR1 and CDR2: SGHRS, YFSETQ. The CDR3 spells CASSPDRGNTEAFF. In nucleotides, the CDR3 is TGCGCCAGCAGCCCGGACAGGGGGAACACTGAAGCTTTCTTT.

V gene TRBV4-3 combines with J gene TRBJ2-1; D call uncertain. Trimming pared 0 bases from V and 2 bases from J, leaving 5 bases between. Per the germline V gene, CDR1 is LGHNA and CDR2 is YSLEER. This CDR3 comprises 14 residues. CDR3 bases: TGCGCCAGCAGCCAAGATTGGACCTACAATGAGCAGTTCTTC. It yields the protein CASSQDWTYNEQFF.

The chain has TRBV6-2 or TRBV6-3 and TRBJ2-1; TRBD1 agrees at 9 bases. J lost 9 bases, V lost 6 bases, and 18 bases had no gene match. This CDR3 spans 17 amino acids. Germline CDR1 is MNHEY and CDR2 is SVGEGT. CDR3 in amino acids: CASRTDRGIYWGGEQFF. CDR3 nucleotide sequence: TGTGCCAGCAGGACGGACAGGGGAATTTATTGGGGTGGTGAGCAGTTCTTC.

The rearrangement joins TRBV6-1 to TRBJ1-2; 7 nucleotides line up with TRBD1. Trimming took 2 bases from V and 4 from J; bases not matched to a gene: 1. The CDR3 totals 13 residues. The V gene's germline CDR1 is MNHNS and CDR2 SASEGT. The CDR3 DNA is TGTGCCAGCAGTGAACGGGACAGCTATGGCTACACCTTC. Its protein product is CASSERDSYGYTF.

The chain employs TRBV29-1 and TRBJ1-1; no definite D call. V was trimmed by 8 bases and J by 0 bases, leaving 10 bases between them. Per the germline V gene, CDR1 is SQVTM and CDR2 is ANQGSEA. This CDR3 has 12 residues. The CDR3: CSSAAVNTEAFF. The CDR3, as DNA: TGCAGCTCCGCGGCAGTGAACACTGAAGCTTTCTTT. The full variable domain, rest sourced from reference TRBV29-1 and TRBJ1-1, is SAVISQKPSRDICQRGTSLTIQCQVDSQVTMMFWYRQQPGQSLTLIATANQGSEATYESGFVIDKFPISRPNLTFSTLTVSNMSPEDSSIYLCSSAAVNTEAFFGQGTRLTVV.

V is TRBV5-6 and J is TRBJ2-7, with TRBD1 matching 11 bases. The J segment lost 6 bases and the V segment lost 2 bases, leaving 10 bases of the junction unmatched. Germline CDR1 and CDR2: SGHDT and YYEEEE. The CDR3 runs 16 residues. The chain's CDR3 is CASSLGQGALSREQYF. The CDR3 coding sequence is TGTGCCAGCAGCTTAGGACAGGGGGCCCTAAGTCGCGAGCAGTACTTC.

This chain joins TRBV20-1 and TRBJ1-1; tentatively, D is TRBD1 (5 bases). The germline V gene encodes CDR1 DFQATT and CDR2 SNEGSKA (reference sequence). V was trimmed by 0 bases and J by 1 base, leaving 15 bases between them. CDR3 size: 16 residues. The DNA for the CDR3 is TGCAGTGCTAGAGACAGCTCCCTGGGACCGAACACTGAAGCTTTCTTT. Its translation is CSARDSSLGPNTEAFF.

This clonotype was found once. This chain's CDR3 is CASSLDSGNEQFF. Here the CDR3 DNA reads TGTGCCAGCAGCCTCGATAGCGGAAATGAGCAGTTCTTC. The chain carries TRBV28 and TRBJ2-1; D possibly corresponds to TRBD2 (6 bases). In germline, CDR1 is MDHEN, CDR2 SYDVKM. The CDR3 is 13 amino acids. The germline V and J ends were trimmed by 6 bases and 7 bases, with 13 bases remaining between them.

V usage is TRBV5-1 and J usage is TRBJ1-1; 9 bases agree with TRBD1. Germline lookup yields CDR1 SGHRS and CDR2 YFSETQ. The V and J ends lost 4 bases and 5 bases, in that order; junction bases with no gene match: 9. The CDR3 has 15 residues. CDR3: CASSVPDRGLTEAFF. The DNA for the CDR3 is TGCGCCAGCAGCGTACCGGACAGGGGTCTGACTGAAGCTTTCTTT.

The rearrangement joins TRBV7-9 to TRBJ1-3; 7 nucleotides agree with TRBD1. Germline CDR1 SEHNR, CDR2 FQNEAQ (reference sequence). The trim removed 4 bases at V and 0 bases at J, leaving 3 bases unmatched. The CDR3 length is 15 residues. The CDR3 region is CASSWTGSSGNTIYF. The CDR3 DNA is TGTGCCAGCAGCTGGACAGGTAGCTCTGGAAACACCATATATTTT. The full variable domain, completed using reference TRBV7-9 and TRBJ1-3, is DTGVSQNPRHKITKRGQNVTFRCDPISEHNRLYWYRQTLGQGPEFLTYFQNEAQLEKSRLLSDRFSAERPKGSFSTLEIQRTEQGDSAMYLCASSWTGSSGNTIYFGEGSWLTVV.

This clonotype has only one observation. The chain links TRBV7-8 to TRBJ2-1, with 10 positions matching TRBD1. Germline CDR1 reads SGHVS; CDR2 reads FQNEAQ. The CDR3 covers 15 residues. Trimming cost V 5 bases and J 8 bases; bases outside gene matches: 9. Written as DNA, the CDR3 is TGTGCCAGCAGCAAGGACAGGGGGAGCTTAGATGAGCAGTTCTTC. The encoded protein is CASSKDRGSLDEQFF.

The chain combines TRBV19 with TRBJ1-1; TRBD1 agrees at 7 bases. The CDR3 runs 13 residues. Per germline, CDR1 LNHDA and CDR2 SQIVND (reference sequence). The V segment lost 3 bases and the J segment 11 bases; nucleotides outside the gene matches: 9. The CDR3 sequence: CASSMAEGALAFF. DNA of the CDR3: TGTGCCAGTAGTATGGCGGAGGGGGCGTTGGCTTTCTTT.

The rearrangement uses TRBV29-1 and TRBJ2-3, with D tentatively TRBD2 (6 bases). V lost 3 bases to trimming and J lost 2 bases, with 12 bases between them. This CDR3 is built from 14 residues. Per the germline V gene, CDR1 is SQVTM and CDR2 is ANQGSEA. The CDR3 sequence: CSVDGAGLTDTQYF. CDR3 coding DNA: TGCAGCGTTGACGGGGCGGGACTCACAGATACGCAGTATTTT.

This rearrangement joins TRBV3-1 to TRBJ1-2; the D is unclear. CDR1 is LGHDT and CDR2 is YNNKEL in the germline V gene (reference sequence). The CDR3 covers 14 residues. Trimming stripped 4 bases from V and 1 base from J, with 10 bases between. The CDR3 coding sequence is TGTGCCAGCAGCCCCGCGGGGATTAACTATGGCTACACCTTC. This codes for CASSPAGINYGYTF.